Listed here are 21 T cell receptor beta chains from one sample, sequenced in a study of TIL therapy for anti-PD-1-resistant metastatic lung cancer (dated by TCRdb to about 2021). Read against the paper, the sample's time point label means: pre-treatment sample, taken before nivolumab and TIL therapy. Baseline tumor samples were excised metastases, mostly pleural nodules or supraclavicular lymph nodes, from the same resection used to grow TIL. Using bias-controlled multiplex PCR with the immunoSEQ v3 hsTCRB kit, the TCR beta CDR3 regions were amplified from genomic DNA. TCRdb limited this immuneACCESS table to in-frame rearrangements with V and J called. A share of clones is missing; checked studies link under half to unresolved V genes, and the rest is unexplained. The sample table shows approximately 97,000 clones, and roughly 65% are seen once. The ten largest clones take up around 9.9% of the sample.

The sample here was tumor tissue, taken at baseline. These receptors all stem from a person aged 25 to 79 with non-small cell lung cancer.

The CDR3 loop reads CASSEASGVWEQFF. CDR3 nucleotide sequence: TGTGCCAGCAGTGAAGCCTCAGGGGTCTGGGAGCAGTTCTTC. The chain carries TRBV2 and TRBJ2-1, with D maybe TRBD1 (6 bases). Germline loops: CDR1 SNHLY, CDR2 FYNNEI. V lost 0 bases, J lost 10 bases, and 13 bases lay in between. The CDR3 spans 14 residues.

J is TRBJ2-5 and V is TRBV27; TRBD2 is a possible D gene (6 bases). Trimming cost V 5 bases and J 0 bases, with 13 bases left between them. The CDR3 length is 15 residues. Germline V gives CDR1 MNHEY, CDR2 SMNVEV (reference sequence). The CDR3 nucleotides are TGTGCCAGCAGTCCACTCGCTAGCGACCAAGAGACCCAGTACTTC. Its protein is CASSPLASDQETQYF.

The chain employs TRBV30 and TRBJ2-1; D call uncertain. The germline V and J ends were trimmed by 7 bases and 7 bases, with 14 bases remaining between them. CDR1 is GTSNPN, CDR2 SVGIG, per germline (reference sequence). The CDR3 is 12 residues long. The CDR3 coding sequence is TGTGCCTACTCGAACCCCTTGAATGAGCAGTTCTTC. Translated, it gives CAYSNPLNEQFF.

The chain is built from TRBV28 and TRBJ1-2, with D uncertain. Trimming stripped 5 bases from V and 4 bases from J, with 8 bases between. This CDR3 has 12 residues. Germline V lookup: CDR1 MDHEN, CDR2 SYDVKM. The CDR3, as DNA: TGTGCCAGCAGTGCACGGATCTATGGCTACACCTTC. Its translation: CASSARIYGYTF.

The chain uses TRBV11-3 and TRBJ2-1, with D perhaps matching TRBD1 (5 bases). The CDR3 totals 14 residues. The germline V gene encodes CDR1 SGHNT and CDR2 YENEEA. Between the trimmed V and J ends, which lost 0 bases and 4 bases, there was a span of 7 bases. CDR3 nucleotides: TGTGCCAGCAGCTTAGATCAGGGTTACAATGAGCAGTTCTTC. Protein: CASSLDQGYNEQFF.

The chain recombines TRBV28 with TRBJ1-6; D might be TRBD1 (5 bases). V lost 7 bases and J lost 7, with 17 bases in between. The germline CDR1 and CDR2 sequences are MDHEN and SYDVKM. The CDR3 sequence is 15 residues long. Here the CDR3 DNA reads TGTGCCAGCACTTTCCCGGGACGGGAAAATTCACCCCTCCACTTT. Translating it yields CASTFPGRENSPLHF.

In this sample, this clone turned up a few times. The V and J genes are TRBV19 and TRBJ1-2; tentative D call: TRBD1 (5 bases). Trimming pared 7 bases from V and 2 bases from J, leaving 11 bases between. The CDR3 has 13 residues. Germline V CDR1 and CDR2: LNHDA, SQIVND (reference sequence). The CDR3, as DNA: TGTGCCAGTACCTATCGGGACAACTATGGCTACACCTTC. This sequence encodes CASTYRDNYGYTF.

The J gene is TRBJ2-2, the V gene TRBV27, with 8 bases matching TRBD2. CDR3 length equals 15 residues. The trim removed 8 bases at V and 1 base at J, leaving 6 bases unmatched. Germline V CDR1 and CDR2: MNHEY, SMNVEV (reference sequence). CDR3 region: CASYRTSQNTGELFF. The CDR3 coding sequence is TGTGCCAGCTACCGGACTAGCCAGAACACCGGGGAGCTGTTTTTT.

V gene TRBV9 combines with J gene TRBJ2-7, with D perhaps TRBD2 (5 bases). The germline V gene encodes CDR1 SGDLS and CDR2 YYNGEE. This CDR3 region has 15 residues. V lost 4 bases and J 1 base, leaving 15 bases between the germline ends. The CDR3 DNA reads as TGTGCCAGCAGCATAGGGAGCGGAGTTTCCTACGAGCAGTACTTC. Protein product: CASSIGSGVSYEQYF. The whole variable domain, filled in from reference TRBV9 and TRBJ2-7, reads DSGVTQTPKHLITATGQRVTLRCSPRSGDLSVYWYQQSLDQGLQFLIQYYNGEERAKGNILERFSAQQFPDLHSELNLSSLELGDSALYFCASSIGSGVSYEQYFGPGTRLTVT.

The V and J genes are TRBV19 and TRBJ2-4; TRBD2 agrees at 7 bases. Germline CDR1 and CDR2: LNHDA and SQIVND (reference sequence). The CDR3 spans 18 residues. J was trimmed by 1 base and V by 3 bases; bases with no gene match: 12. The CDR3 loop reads CASSISVLAGDAKNIQYF. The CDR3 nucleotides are TGTGCCAGTAGTATTTCCGTCTTGGCGGGAGATGCCAAAAACATTCAGTACTTC.

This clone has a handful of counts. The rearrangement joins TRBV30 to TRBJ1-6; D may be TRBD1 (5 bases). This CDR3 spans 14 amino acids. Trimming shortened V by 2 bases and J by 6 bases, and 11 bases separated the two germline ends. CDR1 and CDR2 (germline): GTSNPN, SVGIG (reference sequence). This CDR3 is CAWSRDGVNSPLHF. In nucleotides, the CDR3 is TGTGCCTGGAGTCGGGACGGAGTTAATTCACCCCTCCACTTT.

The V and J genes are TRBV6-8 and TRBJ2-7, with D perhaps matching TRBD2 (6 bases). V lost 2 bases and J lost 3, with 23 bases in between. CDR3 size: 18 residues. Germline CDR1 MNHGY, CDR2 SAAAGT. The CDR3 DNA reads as TGTGCCAGCAGTTACCCACGCCGACTAGTTGAAAGAATCTACGAGCAGTACTTC. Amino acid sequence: CASSYPRRLVERIYEQYF.

The CDR3 is CATSEAGSYNEQFF. In DNA form, the CDR3 reads TGTGCCACCAGTGAAGCGGGCTCCTACAATGAGCAGTTCTTC. The rearrangement joins TRBV24-1 to TRBJ2-1; D may be TRBD2 (6 bases). Trimming stripped 4 bases from V and 0 bases from J, with 6 bases between. CDR1 is KGHDR and CDR2 is SFDVKD in the germline V gene. CDR3 length equals 14 residues.

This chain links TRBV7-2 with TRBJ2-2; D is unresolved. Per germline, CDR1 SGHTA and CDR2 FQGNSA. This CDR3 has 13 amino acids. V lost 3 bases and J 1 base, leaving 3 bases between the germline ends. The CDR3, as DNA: TGTGCCAGCAGCTTTAGGAACACCGGGGAGCTGTTTTTT. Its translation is CASSFRNTGELFF.

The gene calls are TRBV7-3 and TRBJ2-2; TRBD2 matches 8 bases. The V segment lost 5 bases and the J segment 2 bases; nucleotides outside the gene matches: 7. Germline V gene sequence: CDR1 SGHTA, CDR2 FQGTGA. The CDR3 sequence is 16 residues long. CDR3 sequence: CASSPTGGINTGELFF. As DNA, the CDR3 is TGTGCCAGCAGCCCCACGGGAGGGATCAACACCGGGGAGCTGTTTTTT.

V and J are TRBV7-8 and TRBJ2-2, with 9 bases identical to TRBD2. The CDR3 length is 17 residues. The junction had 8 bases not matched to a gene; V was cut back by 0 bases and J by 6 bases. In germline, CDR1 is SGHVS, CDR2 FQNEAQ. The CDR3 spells CASSLAVTSGTPGELFF. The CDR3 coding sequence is TGTGCCAGCAGCTTAGCAGTGACTAGCGGCACCCCCGGGGAGCTGTTTTTT.

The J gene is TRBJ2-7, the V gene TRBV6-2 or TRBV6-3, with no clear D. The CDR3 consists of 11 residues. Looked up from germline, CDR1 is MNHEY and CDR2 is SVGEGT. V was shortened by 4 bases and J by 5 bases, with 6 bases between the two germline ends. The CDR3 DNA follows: TGTGCCAGCAGTTTCTACGACGAGCAGTACTTC. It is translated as CASSFYDEQYF.

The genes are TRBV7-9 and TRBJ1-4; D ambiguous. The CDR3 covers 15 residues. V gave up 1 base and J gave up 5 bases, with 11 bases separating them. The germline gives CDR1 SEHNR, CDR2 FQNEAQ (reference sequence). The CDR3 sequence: CASSLGGSSNEKLFF. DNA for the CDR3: TGTGCCAGCAGCTTAGGTGGCAGCTCCAATGAAAAACTGTTTTTT.

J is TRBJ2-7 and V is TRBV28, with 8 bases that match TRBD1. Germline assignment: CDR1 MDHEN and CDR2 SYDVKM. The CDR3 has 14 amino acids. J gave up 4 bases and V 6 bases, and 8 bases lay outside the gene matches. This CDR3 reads CASRGRDRSYEQYF. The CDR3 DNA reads TGTGCCAGCAGGGGCCGGGACAGGAGTTACGAGCAGTACTTC.

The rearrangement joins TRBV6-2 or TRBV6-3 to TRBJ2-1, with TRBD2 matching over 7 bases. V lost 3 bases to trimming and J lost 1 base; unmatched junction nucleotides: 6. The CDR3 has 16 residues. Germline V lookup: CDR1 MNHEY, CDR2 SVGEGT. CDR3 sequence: CASSYTAGVSYNEQFF. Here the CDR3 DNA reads TGTGCCAGCAGTTATACCGCGGGGGTGTCCTACAATGAGCAGTTCTTC.

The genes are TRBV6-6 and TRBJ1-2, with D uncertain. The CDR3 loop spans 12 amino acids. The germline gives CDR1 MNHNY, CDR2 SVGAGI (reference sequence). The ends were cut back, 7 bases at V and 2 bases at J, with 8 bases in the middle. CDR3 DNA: TGTGCCAGCAACCCGGAAAACTATGGCTACACCTTC. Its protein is CASNPENYGYTF.